The rows below give T cell receptor beta chains drawn from one sample of a study of T-cell memory formation after mild COVID-19. TCRdb fed the 5' RACE reads into MiXCR, producing one record per CDR3 protein. This sample has 170,000 or so distinct CDR3 sequences, with about a fifth found just once. The sample comprised PBMCs or a T cell subset sorted from them (not recorded which). These receptors originate from an adult woman who had mild COVID-19 (a few samples of this study predate the infection). Cell type and time point are not known. CDR3s include the opening cysteine and the closing phenylalanine or tryptophan. A D gene is named only where the DNA matches it firmly. A row's size may be missing; if present it is once, few, many or a size class.

d_gene: .; v_gene: TRBV12-3/TRBV12-4; abundance: .; j_gene: TRBJ2-6; CDR3aa: CASSLPARSGANVLTF; CDR3nt: TGTGCCAGCAGTTTACCCGCACGCTCTGGGGCCAACGTCCTGACTTTC
d_gene: .; v_gene: TRBV7-9; abundance: many; j_gene: TRBJ2-3; CDR3aa: CASSLEESTDTQYF; CDR3nt: TGTGCCAGCAGCTTAGAGGAAAGCACAGATACGCAGTATTTT
d_gene: TRBD2; v_gene: TRBV6-4; abundance: few; j_gene: TRBJ2-1; CDR3aa: CASSAHSGSSNEQFF; CDR3nt: TGTGCCAGCAGTGCCCATAGCGGGAGTAGCAATGAGCAGTTCTTC
d_gene: TRBD2; v_gene: TRBV7-2; abundance: .; j_gene: TRBJ2-7; CDR3aa: CASSYRLAGSSYEQYF; CDR3nt: TGTGCCAGCAGCTACCGACTAGCGGGGAGCTCCTACGAGCAGTACTTC
d_gene: TRBD1; v_gene: TRBV2; abundance: few; j_gene: TRBJ2-7; CDR3aa: CASAGQVNKPRYEQYF; CDR3nt: TGTGCCAGCGCGGGACAGGTGAATAAACCTCGGTACGAGCAGTACTTC
d_gene: TRBD1; v_gene: TRBV12-3/TRBV12-4; abundance: .; j_gene: TRBJ2-3; CDR3aa: CASSQDREIDTQYF; CDR3nt: TGTGCCAGCAGTCAGGACAGGGAAATAGATACGCAGTATTTT
d_gene: TRBD1; v_gene: TRBV4-1; abundance: .; j_gene: TRBJ2-2; CDR3aa: CASSQQSDRGAGELFF; CDR3nt: TGCGCCAGCAGCCAACAATCGGACAGGGGGGCCGGGGAGCTGTTTTTT
d_gene: .; v_gene: TRBV7-6; abundance: few; j_gene: TRBJ1-2; CDR3aa: CASSRGVSYGYTF; CDR3nt: TGTGCCAGCAGCCGCGGGGTTTCCTATGGCTACACCTTC
d_gene: .; v_gene: TRBV4-3; abundance: .; j_gene: TRBJ2-7; CDR3aa: CASSQDGGPVQGIYEQYF; CDR3nt: TGCGCCAGCAGCCAAGATGGAGGGCCGGTACAGGGGATCTACGAGCAGTACTTC
d_gene: .; v_gene: TRBV29-1; abundance: .; j_gene: TRBJ2-7; CDR3aa: CSVGQAVEQYF; CDR3nt: TGCAGCGTTGGACAGGCCGTTGAGCAGTACTTC
d_gene: TRBD1; v_gene: TRBV11-2; abundance: few; j_gene: TRBJ2-7; CDR3aa: CASSYGTEGYEQYF; CDR3nt: TGTGCCAGCAGCTACGGGACAGAAGGCTACGAGCAGTACTTC
d_gene: .; v_gene: TRBV6-5; abundance: few; j_gene: TRBJ2-5; CDR3aa: CASSYSQGMNLLETQYF; CDR3nt: TGTGCCAGCAGTTACTCACAGGGCATGAATCTTTTAGAGACCCAGTACTTC
d_gene: .; v_gene: TRBV12-3/TRBV12-4; abundance: few; j_gene: TRBJ2-1; CDR3aa: CASSLQRIEQFF; CDR3nt: TGTGCCAGCAGTTTGCAGCGTATTGAGCAGTTCTTC
d_gene: TRBD2; v_gene: TRBV3-1; abundance: .; j_gene: TRBJ2-1; CDR3aa: CASSLGLAGVVINEQFF; CDR3nt: TGTGCCAGCAGCCTCGGACTAGCGGGGGTAGTGATCAATGAGCAGTTCTTC
d_gene: .; v_gene: TRBV30; abundance: .; j_gene: TRBJ1-1; CDR3aa: CAWSEGGTEAFF; CDR3nt: TGTGCCTGGAGCGAGGGGGGAACTGAAGCTTTCTTT
d_gene: .; v_gene: TRBV6-5; abundance: few; j_gene: TRBJ2-7; CDR3aa: CASKIGASWREQYF; CDR3nt: TGTGCCAGCAAAATTGGGGCCAGTTGGAGGGAGCAGTACTTC
d_gene: TRBD1; v_gene: TRBV9; abundance: .; j_gene: TRBJ1-2; CDR3aa: CASSVAPNRGQYGYTF; CDR3nt: TGTGCCAGCAGCGTAGCTCCGAACAGGGGGCAATATGGCTACACCTTC
d_gene: .; v_gene: TRBV19; abundance: .; j_gene: TRBJ2-1; CDR3aa: CASSNPQGNEQFF; CDR3nt: TGTGCCAGTAGTAACCCTCAGGGGAATGAGCAGTTCTTC
d_gene: TRBD1; v_gene: TRBV4-2; abundance: many; j_gene: TRBJ2-7; CDR3aa: CASSQGTGEINEQYF; CDR3nt: TGTGCCAGCAGCCAGGGGACAGGGGAAATCAACGAGCAGTACTTC
d_gene: TRBD1; v_gene: TRBV4-1; abundance: few; j_gene: TRBJ1-2; CDR3aa: CASSQGSTGLNYGYTF; CDR3nt: TGCGCCAGCAGCCAAGGGTCGACAGGGCTTAACTATGGCTACACCTTC
d_gene: .; v_gene: TRBV2; abundance: few; j_gene: TRBJ1-5; CDR3aa: CASSESRQPQHF; CDR3nt: TGTGCCAGCAGTGAAAGTCGTCAGCCCCAGCATTTT
d_gene: TRBD1; v_gene: TRBV3-1; abundance: .; j_gene: TRBJ2-7; CDR3aa: CASSPRQGGYEQYF; CDR3nt: TGTGCCAGCAGCCCGCGACAGGGGGGCTACGAGCAGTACTTC
d_gene: TRBD2; v_gene: TRBV4-1; abundance: .; j_gene: TRBJ2-3; CDR3aa: CASSYLAEGEDTQYF; CDR3nt: TGCGCCAGCAGCTACCTAGCGGAGGGCGAAGATACGCAGTATTTT
d_gene: .; v_gene: TRBV7-9; abundance: .; j_gene: TRBJ2-7; CDR3aa: CASSLAGVPYEQYF; CDR3nt: TGTGCCAGCAGCTTAGCGGGAGTTCCCTACGAGCAGTACTTC
d_gene: TRBD2; v_gene: TRBV7-6; abundance: .; j_gene: TRBJ2-2; CDR3aa: CASSLERGTGELFF; CDR3nt: TGTGCCAGCAGCTTAGAGCGGGGAACCGGGGAGCTGTTTTTT
d_gene: .; v_gene: TRBV6-6; abundance: once; j_gene: TRBJ2-7; CDR3aa: CASASASSYEQYF; CDR3nt: TGTGCCAGCGCCAGCGCGAGCTCCTACGAGCAGTACTTC
d_gene: .; v_gene: TRBV5-1; abundance: .; j_gene: TRBJ2-7; CDR3aa: CASSLRGLSSYEQYF; CDR3nt: TGCGCCAGCAGCTTGCGGGGGCTCAGCTCCTACGAGCAGTACTTC
d_gene: .; v_gene: TRBV29-1; abundance: .; j_gene: TRBJ2-1; CDR3aa: CSVEDRLYNEQFF; CDR3nt: TGCAGCGTTGAAGATCGGCTGTACAATGAGCAGTTCTTC
d_gene: .; v_gene: TRBV18; abundance: .; j_gene: TRBJ2-7; CDR3aa: CASSPPTGYAYEQYF; CDR3nt: TGTGCCAGCTCACCTCCGACAGGCTACGCCTACGAGCAGTACTTC
d_gene: .; v_gene: TRBV29-1; abundance: .; j_gene: TRBJ1-5; CDR3aa: CSVARGQHQPQHF; CDR3nt: TGCAGCGTTGCCCGGGGGCAACATCAGCCCCAGCATTTT
d_gene: TRBD2; v_gene: TRBV7-3; abundance: .; j_gene: TRBJ2-1; CDR3aa: CASSPGLAGESSYNEQFF; CDR3nt: TGTGCCAGCAGTCCGGGACTAGCGGGAGAGAGCTCCTACAATGAGCAGTTCTTC
d_gene: .; v_gene: TRBV4-1; abundance: few; j_gene: TRBJ1-2; CDR3aa: CASSQDSGGAQGYGYTF; CDR3nt: TGCGCCAGCAGCCAAGACAGCGGGGGAGCCCAGGGCTATGGCTACACCTTC
d_gene: TRBD1; v_gene: TRBV7-9; abundance: many; j_gene: TRBJ2-3; CDR3aa: CASSSLGTASTDTQYF; CDR3nt: TGTGCCAGCAGTTCTCTGGGGACAGCAAGCACAGATACGCAGTATTTT
d_gene: .; v_gene: TRBV5-6; abundance: .; j_gene: TRBJ2-2; CDR3aa: CASSTPGLTNTGELFF; CDR3nt: TGTGCCAGCAGCACACCGGGACTTACTAACACCGGGGAGCTGTTTTTT
d_gene: TRBD2; v_gene: TRBV6-5; abundance: .; j_gene: TRBJ2-7; CDR3aa: CASTAGDYEQYF; CDR3nt: TGTGCCAGCACAGCGGGGGACTACGAGCAGTACTTC
d_gene: .; v_gene: TRBV27; abundance: .; j_gene: TRBJ2-7; CDR3aa: CASSAVTSYEQYF; CDR3nt: TGTGCCAGCAGTGCCGTGACGAGCTACGAGCAGTACTTC
d_gene: TRBD2; v_gene: TRBV7-6; abundance: few; j_gene: TRBJ2-2; CDR3aa: CASSLDTSGGNTGELFF; CDR3nt: TGTGCCAGCAGCTTAGACACTAGCGGGGGGAACACCGGGGAGCTGTTTTTT